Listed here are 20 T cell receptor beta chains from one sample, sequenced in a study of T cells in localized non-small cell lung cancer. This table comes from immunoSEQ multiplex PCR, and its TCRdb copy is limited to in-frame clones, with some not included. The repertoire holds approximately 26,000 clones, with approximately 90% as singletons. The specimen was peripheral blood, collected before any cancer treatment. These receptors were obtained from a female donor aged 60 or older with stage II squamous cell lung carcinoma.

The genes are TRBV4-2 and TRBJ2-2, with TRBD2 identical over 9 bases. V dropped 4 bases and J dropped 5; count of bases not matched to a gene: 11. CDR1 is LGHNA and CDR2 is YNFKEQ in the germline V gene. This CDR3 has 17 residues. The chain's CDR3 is CASSPNAGGRGTGELFF. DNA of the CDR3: TGTGCCAGCAGCCCGAACGCGGGCGGGAGGGGTACCGGGGAGCTGTTTTTT.

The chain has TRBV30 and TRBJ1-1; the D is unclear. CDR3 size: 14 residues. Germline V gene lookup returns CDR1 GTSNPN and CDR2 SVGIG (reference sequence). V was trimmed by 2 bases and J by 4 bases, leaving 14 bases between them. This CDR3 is CAWSMSGWGTEAFF. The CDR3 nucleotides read TGTGCCTGGAGTATGAGCGGCTGGGGCACTGAAGCTTTCTTT.

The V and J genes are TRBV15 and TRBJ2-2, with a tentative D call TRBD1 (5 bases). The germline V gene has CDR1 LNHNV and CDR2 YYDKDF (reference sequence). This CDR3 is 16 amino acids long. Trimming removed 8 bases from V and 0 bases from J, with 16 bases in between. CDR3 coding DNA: TGTGCCACCCAGCTGCCCCAGGGCGCGAACACCGGGGAGCTGTTTTTT. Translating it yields CATQLPQGANTGELFF.

CDR3: CACPKARENGYTF. In DNA form, the CDR3 reads TGTGCCTGCCCCAAGGCCAGGGAAAATGGCTACACCTTC. The V call is TRBV30, the J call TRBJ1-2; D is possibly TRBD1 (5 bases). The CDR3 is 13 amino acids. Germline values: CDR1 GTSNPN, CDR2 SVGIG (reference sequence). V was trimmed by 6 bases and J by 6 bases, leaving 17 bases between them.

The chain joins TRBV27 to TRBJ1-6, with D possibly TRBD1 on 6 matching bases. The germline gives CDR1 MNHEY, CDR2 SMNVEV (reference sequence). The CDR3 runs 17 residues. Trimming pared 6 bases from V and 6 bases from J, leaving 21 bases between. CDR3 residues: CASSPRQRGGTNSPLHF. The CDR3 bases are TGTGCCAGCAGCCCTCGACAGCGAGGGGGTACTAATTCACCCCTCCACTTT.

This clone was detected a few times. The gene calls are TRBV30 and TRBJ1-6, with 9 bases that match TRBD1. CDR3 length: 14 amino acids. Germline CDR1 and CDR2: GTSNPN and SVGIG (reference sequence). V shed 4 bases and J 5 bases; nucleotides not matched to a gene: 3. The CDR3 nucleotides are TGTGCCTGGAAACAGGGGGCGCATAATTCACCCCTCCACTTT. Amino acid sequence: CAWKQGAHNSPLHF. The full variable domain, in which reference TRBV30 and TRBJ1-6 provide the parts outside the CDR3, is SQTIHQWPATLVQPVGSPLSLECTVEGTSNPNLYWYRQAAGRGLQLLFYSVGIGQISSEVPQNLSASRPQDRQFILSSKKLLLSDSGFYLCAWKQGAHNSPLHFGNGTRLTVT.

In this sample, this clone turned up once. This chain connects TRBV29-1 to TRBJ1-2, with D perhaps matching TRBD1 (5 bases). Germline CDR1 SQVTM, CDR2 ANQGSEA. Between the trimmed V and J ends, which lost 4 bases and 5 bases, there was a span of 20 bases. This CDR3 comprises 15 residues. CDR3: CSVGPGPSGEYGYTF. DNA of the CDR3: TGCAGCGTTGGGCCAGGGCCCTCCGGGGAGTATGGCTACACCTTC.

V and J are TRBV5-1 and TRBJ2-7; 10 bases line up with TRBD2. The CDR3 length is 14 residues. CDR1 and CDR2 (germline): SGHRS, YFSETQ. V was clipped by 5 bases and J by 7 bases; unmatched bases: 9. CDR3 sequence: CASRSSGGLREQYF. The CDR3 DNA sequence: TGCGCCAGCAGGTCTAGCGGGGGCTTAAGGGAGCAGTACTTC.

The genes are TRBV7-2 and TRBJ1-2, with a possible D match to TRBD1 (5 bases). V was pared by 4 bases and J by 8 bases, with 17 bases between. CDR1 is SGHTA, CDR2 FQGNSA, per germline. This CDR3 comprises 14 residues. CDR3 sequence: CASSSRLGGGGYTF. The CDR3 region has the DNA TGTGCCAGCAGCTCCCGACTGGGTGGGGGGGGCTACACCTTC. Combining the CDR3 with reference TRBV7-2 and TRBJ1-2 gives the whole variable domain GAGVSQSPSNKVTEKGKDVELRCDPISGHTALYWYRQSLGQGLEFLIYFQGNSAPDKSGLPSDRFSAERTGGSVSTLTIQRTQQEDSAVYLCASSSRLGGGGYTFGSGTRLTVV.

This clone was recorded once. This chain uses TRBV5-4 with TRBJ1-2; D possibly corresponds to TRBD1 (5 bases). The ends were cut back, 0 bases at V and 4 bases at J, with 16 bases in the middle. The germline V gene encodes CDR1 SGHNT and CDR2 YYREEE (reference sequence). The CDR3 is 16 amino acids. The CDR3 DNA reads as TGTGCCAGCAGCTTGGACCCGGGGGGGGTTGGCTATGGCTACACCTTC. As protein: CASSLDPGGVGYGYTF.

The CDR3 reads CAWIVRGRSAEAFF. The CDR3 DNA follows: TGTGCCTGGATCGTTCGGGGTAGATCGGCTGAAGCTTTCTTT. This chain uses TRBV30 with TRBJ1-1; D not resolved. The CDR3 contains 14 residues. Trimming removed 4 bases at V and 6 bases at J, with 18 bases between. Looked up from germline, CDR1 is GTSNPN and CDR2 is SVGIG (reference sequence). Combining the CDR3 with reference TRBV30 and TRBJ1-1 gives the whole variable domain SQTIHQWPATLVQPVGSPLSLECTVEGTSNPNLYWYRQAAGRGLQLLFYSVGIGQISSEVPQNLSASRPQDRQFILSSKKLLLSDSGFYLCAWIVRGRSAEAFFGQGTRLTVV.

CDR3 amino acids: CASSQDGPIGSGGARETQYF. CDR3 nucleotides: TGCGCCAGCAGCCAAGATGGGCCCATCGGTAGCGGGGGGGCTCGGGAGACCCAGTACTTC. The chain couples TRBV4-1 to TRBJ2-5; 11 bases are a match to TRBD2. Trimming removed 0 bases from V and 5 bases from J; junction bases left unmatched: 17. The germline CDR1 and CDR2 sequences are MGHRA and YSYEKL. This CDR3 is built from 20 residues.

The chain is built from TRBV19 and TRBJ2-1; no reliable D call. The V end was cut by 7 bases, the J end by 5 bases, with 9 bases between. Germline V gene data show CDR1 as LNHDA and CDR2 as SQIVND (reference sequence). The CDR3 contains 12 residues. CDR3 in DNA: TGTGCCAGTATCGGTCGGGACAATGAGCAGTTCTTC. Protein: CASIGRDNEQFF.

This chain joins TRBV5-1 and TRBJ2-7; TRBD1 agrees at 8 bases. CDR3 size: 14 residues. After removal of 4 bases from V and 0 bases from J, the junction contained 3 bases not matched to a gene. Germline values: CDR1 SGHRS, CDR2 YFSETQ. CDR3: CASSAQGDSYEQYF. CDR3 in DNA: TGCGCCAGCAGCGCACAGGGGGACTCCTACGAGCAGTACTTC. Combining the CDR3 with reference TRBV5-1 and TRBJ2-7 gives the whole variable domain KAGVTQTPRYLIKTRGQQVTLSCSPISGHRSVSWYQQTPGQGLQFLFEYFSETQRNKGNFPGRFSGRQFSNSRSEMNVSTLELGDSALYLCASSAQGDSYEQYFGPGTRLTVT.

CDR3 bases: TGCGCCAGCAGCTTGGTAGGCCGGGAGCTGTTTTTT. Protein: CASSLVGRELFF. The chain is built from TRBV5-1 and TRBJ2-2, with D uncertain. With 0 bases removed from V and 9 bases from J, the gap between germline ends came to 6 bases. The CDR3 runs to 12 residues. CDR1 and CDR2 (germline): SGHRS, YFSETQ.

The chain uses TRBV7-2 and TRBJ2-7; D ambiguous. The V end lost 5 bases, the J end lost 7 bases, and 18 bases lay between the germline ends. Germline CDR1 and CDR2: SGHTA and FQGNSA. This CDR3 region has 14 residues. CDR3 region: CASSPLPGTLEQYF. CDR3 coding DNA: TGTGCCAGCAGCCCCCTCCCGGGCACTCTTGAGCAGTACTTC.

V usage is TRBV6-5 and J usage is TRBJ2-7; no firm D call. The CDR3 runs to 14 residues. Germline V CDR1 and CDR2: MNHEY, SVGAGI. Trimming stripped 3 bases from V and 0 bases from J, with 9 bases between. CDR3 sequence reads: CASSYGYSSYEQYF. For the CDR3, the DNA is TGTGCCAGCAGTTATGGGTATAGCTCCTACGAGCAGTACTTC.

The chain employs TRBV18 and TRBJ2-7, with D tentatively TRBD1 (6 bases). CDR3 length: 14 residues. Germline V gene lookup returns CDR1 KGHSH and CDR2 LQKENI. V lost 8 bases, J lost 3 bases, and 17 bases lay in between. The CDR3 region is CASQGQGNFYEQYF. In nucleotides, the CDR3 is TGTGCCAGCCAGGGGCAGGGGAATTTCTACGAGCAGTACTTC. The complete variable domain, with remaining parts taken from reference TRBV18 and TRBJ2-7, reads NAGVMQNPRHLVRRRGQEARLRCSPMKGHSHVYWYRQLPEEGLKFMVYLQKENIIDESGMPKERFSAEFPKEGPSILRIQQVVRGDSAAYFCASQGQGNFYEQYFGPGTRLTVT.

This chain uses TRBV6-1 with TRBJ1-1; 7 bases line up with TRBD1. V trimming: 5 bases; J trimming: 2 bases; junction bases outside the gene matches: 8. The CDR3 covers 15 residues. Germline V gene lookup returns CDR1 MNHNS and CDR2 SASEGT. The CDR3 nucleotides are TGTGCCAGCAGTAACCCCGGGACAGTAAACACTGAAGCTTTCTTT. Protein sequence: CASSNPGTVNTEAFF.

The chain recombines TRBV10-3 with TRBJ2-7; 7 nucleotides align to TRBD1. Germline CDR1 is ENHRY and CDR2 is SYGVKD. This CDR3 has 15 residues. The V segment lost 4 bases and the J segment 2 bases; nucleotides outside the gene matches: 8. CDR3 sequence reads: CAISVSQGDPYEQYF. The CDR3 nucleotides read TGTGCCATCAGTGTCAGTCAGGGGGACCCCTACGAGCAGTACTTC.